The 10 T cell receptor beta chains below all came from one sample that was sequenced in a study of cytotoxic CD8 clonotypes in ibrutinib-treated CLL. Method: immunoSEQ multiplex PCR; TCRdb's copy keeps in-frame clones and lacks some. The sample gives about 300,000 clones, 67% of which show up once; roughly 6.8% is in the top ten. The source was PBMCs, collected after 36 months of ibrutinib treatment. Every receptor here comes from a human donor with chronic lymphocytic leukemia.

The CDR3 reads CASSPSFPGEAQHF. The CDR3 nucleotides read TGTGCCAGCAGCCCCTCGTTCCCAGGTGAGGCCCAGCATTTT. The V gene is TRBV6-6, the J gene TRBJ1-5; D uncertain. With 6 bases removed from V and 11 bases from J, the gap between germline ends came to 20 bases. This CDR3 contains 14 residues. The germline gives CDR1 MNHNY, CDR2 SVGAGI (reference sequence).

This sequence joins TRBV10-2 and TRBJ1-6, with D unresolved. The length of the CDR3 is 18 residues. Looked up from germline, CDR1 is WSHSY and CDR2 is SAAADI. Between the trimmed V and J ends, which lost 0 bases and 2 bases, there was a span of 14 bases. In nucleotides, the CDR3 is TGCGCCAGCAGTGAGTCGAATTGGGGTTTCACCTATAATTCACCCCTCCACTTT. It yields the protein CASSESNWGFTYNSPLHF.

The chain carries TRBV7-8 and TRBJ2-7; 9 nucleotides match TRBD1. Trimming cost V 5 bases and J 5 bases; bases outside gene matches: 10. The CDR3 contains 15 residues. Germline-derived CDR1 and CDR2 are SGHVS and FQNEAQ. The CDR3 bases are TGTGCCAGCAGCACAGGGGGCGCAGGGGGGAACGAGCAGTACTTC. It translates to CASSTGGAGGNEQYF.

The CDR3 here is CASSRTGGYGYTF. CDR3 in DNA: TGTGCCAGCAGCAGAACAGGGGGCTATGGCTACACCTTC. The V call is TRBV7-3, the J call TRBJ1-2, with TRBD1 identical over 8 bases. Per the germline V gene, CDR1 is SGHTA and CDR2 is FQGTGA. V shed 5 bases and J 4 bases; nucleotides not matched to a gene: 3. The CDR3 is made up of 13 amino acids.

V is TRBV7-8 and J is TRBJ2-3; TRBD2 agrees at 9 bases. Germline CDR1 and CDR2: SGHVS and FQNEAQ. Losses at the gene ends were 5 bases for V and 3 bases for J; bases not matched to a gene: 9. The CDR3 totals 16 residues. The CDR3 nucleotides are TGTGCCAGCAGCCCGCAGGGACTAGCTTGGACAGATACGCAGTATTTT. Amino acids: CASSPQGLAWTDTQYF.

The CDR3: CASSLGGADYGYTF. The CDR3 DNA reads as TGTGCCAGCAGCTTAGGGGGCGCGGACTATGGCTACACCTTC. This chain joins TRBV5-6 and TRBJ1-2; 7 nucleotides match TRBD1. V dropped 2 bases and J dropped 3; count of bases not matched to a gene: 4. CDR3 size: 14 residues. CDR1 and CDR2 from the germline V gene are SGHDT and YYEEEE.

The chain couples TRBV5-1 to TRBJ2-2, with D perhaps matching TRBD1 (6 bases). Germline CDR1 reads SGHRS; CDR2 reads YFSETQ. CDR3 length: 15 residues. V lost 0 bases, J lost 5 bases, and 11 bases lay in between. CDR3 bases: TGCGCCAGCAGCTTGGTCCAGGGGTTGACCGGGGAGCTGTTTTTT. This codes for CASSLVQGLTGELFF.

This chain joins TRBV10-3 and TRBJ2-5; D could derive from TRBD1 or TRBD2 (6 bases each). The CDR3 runs 14 residues. In germline, CDR1 is ENHRY, CDR2 SYGVKD. Trimming took off 6 bases at V and 1 base at J, with 12 bases between the two ends. The CDR3 sequence is CAISPSGAQETQYF. CDR3 coding DNA: TGTGCCATCAGCCCCTCGGGGGCCCAAGAGACCCAGTACTTC.

The chain is built from TRBV9 and TRBJ2-6; TRBD1 is a possible D gene (6 bases). The CDR3 length is 17 residues. Germline V gene lookup returns CDR1 SGDLS and CDR2 YYNGEE. Deletions cut 0 bases from V and 0 bases from J, with 10 bases between. The CDR3 coding sequence is TGTGCCAGCAGCGTAGCTGGACAGCCCTCTGGGGCCAACGTCCTGACTTTC. It is translated as CASSVAGQPSGANVLTF.

The chain joins TRBV7-9 to TRBJ1-2; no firm D call. The V and J ends lost 1 base and 11 bases respectively, with 23 bases between them. CDR1 is SEHNR and CDR2 is FQNEAQ in the germline V gene (reference sequence). The CDR3 extends over 16 amino acids. CDR3: CASSLGGMSYVTRYTF. The DNA of the CDR3 is TGTGCCAGCAGCTTAGGGGGTATGAGCTACGTGACACGTTACACCTTC.